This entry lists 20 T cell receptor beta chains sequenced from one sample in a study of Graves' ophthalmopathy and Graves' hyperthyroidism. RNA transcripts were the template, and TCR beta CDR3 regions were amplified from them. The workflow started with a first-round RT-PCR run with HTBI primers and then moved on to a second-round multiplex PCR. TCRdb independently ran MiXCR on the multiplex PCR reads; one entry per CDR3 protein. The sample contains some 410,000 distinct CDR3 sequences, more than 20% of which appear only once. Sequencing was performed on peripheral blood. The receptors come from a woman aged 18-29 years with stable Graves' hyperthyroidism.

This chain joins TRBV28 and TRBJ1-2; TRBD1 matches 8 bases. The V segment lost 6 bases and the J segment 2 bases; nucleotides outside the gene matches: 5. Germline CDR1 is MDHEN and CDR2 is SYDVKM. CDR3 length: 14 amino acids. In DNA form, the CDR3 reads TGTGCCAGCAGGGGGGGACAGGAAAACTATGGCTACACCTTC. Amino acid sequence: CASRGGQENYGYTF.

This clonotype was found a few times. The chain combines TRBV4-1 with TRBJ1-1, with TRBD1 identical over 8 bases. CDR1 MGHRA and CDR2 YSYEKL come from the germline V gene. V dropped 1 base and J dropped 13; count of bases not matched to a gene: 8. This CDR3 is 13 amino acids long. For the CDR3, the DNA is TGCGCCAGCAGCCAAGTCGATGGGACAGGCCTTTTCTTT. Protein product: CASSQVDGTGLFF.

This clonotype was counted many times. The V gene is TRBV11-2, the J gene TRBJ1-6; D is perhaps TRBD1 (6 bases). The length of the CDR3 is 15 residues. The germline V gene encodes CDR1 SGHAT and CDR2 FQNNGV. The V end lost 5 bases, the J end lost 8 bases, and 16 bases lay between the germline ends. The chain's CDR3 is CASSTQDSNYSPLHF. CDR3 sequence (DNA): TGTGCCAGCAGCACCCAGGACAGTAATTATTCACCCCTCCACTTT.

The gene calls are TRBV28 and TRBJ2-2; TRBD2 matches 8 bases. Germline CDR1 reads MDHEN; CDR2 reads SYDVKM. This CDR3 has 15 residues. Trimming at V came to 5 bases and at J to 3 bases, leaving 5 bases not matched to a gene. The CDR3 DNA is TGTGCCAGCAGTCAACTAGCGGTTTACACCGGGGAGCTGTTTTTT. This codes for CASSQLAVYTGELFF.

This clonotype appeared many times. The CDR3, as DNA: TGTGCCAGCAGCGTGACAGGGATCGGCACCGGGGAGCTGTTTTTT. Translation gives CASSVTGIGTGELFF. The chain is built from TRBV9 and TRBJ2-2; 7 nucleotides match TRBD1. Germline CDR1 is SGDLS and CDR2 is YYNGEE. Trimming removed 2 bases from V and 4 bases from J; junction bases left unmatched: 5. The CDR3 sequence is 15 residues long.

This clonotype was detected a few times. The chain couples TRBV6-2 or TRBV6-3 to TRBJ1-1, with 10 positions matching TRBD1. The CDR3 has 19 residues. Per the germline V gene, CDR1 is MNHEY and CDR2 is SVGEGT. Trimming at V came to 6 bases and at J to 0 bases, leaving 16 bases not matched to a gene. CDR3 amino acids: CASSRDRGDGYIMNTEAFF. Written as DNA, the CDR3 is TGTGCCAGCAGCCGGGACAGGGGTGATGGTTATATCATGAACACTGAAGCTTTCTTT.

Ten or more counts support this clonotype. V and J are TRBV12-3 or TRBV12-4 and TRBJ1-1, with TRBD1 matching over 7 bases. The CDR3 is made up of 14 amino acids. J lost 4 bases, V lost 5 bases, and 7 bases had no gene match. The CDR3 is CASSQSQGSTEAFF. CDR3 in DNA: TGTGCCAGCAGTCAATCACAGGGGTCCACTGAAGCTTTCTTT.

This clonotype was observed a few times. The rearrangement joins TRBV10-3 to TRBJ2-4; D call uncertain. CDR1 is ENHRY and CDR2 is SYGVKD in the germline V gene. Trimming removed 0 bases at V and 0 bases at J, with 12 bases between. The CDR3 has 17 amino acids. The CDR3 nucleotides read TGTGCCATCAGTGAGTCTGAGGTGTTCCTAGCCAAAAACATTCAGTACTTC. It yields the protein CAISESEVFLAKNIQYF.

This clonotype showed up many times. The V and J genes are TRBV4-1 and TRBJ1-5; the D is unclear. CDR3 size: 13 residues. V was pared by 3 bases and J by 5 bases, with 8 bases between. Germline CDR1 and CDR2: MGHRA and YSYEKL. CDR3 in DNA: TGCGCCAGCAGCCAGGGTAGGGATCAGCCCCAGCATTTT. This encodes CASSQGRDQPQHF.

The CDR3 region has the DNA TGTGCCAGCAGTGAATGGCTCATCCAGAACACTGAAGCTTTCTTT. Protein: CASSEWLIQNTEAFF. V usage is TRBV6-1 and J usage is TRBJ1-1; no reliable D call. The CDR3 consists of 15 residues. CDR1 and CDR2 from the germline V gene are MNHNS and SASEGT. Trimming took off 2 bases at V and 1 base at J, with 11 bases between the two ends.

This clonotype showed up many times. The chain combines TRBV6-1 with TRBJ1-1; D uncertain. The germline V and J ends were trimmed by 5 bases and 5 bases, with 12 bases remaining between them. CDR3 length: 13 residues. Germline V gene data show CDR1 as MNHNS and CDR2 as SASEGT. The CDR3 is CASSPPTETEAFF. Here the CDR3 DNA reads TGTGCCAGCAGTCCTCCGACTGAGACTGAAGCTTTCTTT.

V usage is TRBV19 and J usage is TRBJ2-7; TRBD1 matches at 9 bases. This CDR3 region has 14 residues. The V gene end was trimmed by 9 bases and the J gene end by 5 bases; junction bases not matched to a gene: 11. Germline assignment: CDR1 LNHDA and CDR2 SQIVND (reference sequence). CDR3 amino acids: CASGKQGAVHEQYF. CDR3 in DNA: TGTGCCAGCGGAAAACAGGGGGCGGTCCACGAGCAGTACTTC.

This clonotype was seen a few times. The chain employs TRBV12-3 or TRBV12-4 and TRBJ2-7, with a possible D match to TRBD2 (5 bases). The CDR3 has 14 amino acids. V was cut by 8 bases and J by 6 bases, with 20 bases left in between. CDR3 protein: CASGPETGLTEQYF. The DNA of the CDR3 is TGTGCCAGCGGGCCGGAGACCGGACTCACCGAGCAGTACTTC.

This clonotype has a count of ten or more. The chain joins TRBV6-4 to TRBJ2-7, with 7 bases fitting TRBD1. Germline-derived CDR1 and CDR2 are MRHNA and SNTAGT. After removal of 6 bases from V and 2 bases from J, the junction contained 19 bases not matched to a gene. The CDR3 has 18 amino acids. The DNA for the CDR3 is TGTGCCAGCAGCCCCCCGGAAACCGACAGGGAGCCTACCTACGAGCAGTACTTC. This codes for CASSPPETDREPTYEQYF.

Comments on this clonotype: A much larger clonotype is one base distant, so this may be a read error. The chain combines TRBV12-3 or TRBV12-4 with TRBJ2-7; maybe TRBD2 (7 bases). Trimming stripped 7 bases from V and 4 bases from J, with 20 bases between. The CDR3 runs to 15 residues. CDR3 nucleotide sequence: TGTGCCAGCACTCAGACGGGGGGCAGGCGTTACGAGCAGTACTTC. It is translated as CASTQTGGRRYEQYF.

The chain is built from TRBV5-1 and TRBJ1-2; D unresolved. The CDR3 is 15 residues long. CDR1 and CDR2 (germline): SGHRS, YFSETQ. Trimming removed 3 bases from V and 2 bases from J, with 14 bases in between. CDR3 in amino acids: CASSSSQVANYGYTF. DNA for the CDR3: TGCGCCAGCAGCTCCAGTCAGGTGGCCAACTATGGCTACACCTTC.

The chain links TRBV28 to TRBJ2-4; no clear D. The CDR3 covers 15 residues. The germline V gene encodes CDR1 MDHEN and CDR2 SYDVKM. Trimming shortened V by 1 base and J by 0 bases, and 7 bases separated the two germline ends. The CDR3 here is CASSLFTVAKNIQYF. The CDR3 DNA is TGTGCCAGCAGTTTATTTACGGTAGCCAAAAACATTCAGTACTTC.

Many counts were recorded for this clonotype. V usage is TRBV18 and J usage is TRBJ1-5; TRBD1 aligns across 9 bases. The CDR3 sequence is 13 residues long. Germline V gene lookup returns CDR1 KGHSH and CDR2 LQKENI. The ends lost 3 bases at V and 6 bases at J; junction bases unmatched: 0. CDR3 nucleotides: TGTGCCAGCTCACCGGACAGGGGTCAGCCCCAGCATTTT. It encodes CASSPDRGQPQHF.

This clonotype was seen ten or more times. DNA for the CDR3: TGTGCCTGGAGACGGGACACGAGCCAAGAGACCCAGTACTTC. This sequence encodes CAWRRDTSQETQYF. This chain joins TRBV30 and TRBJ2-5; D is perhaps TRBD1 (6 bases). The CDR3 loop spans 14 amino acids. V was clipped by 3 bases and J by 1 base, with 12 bases between them. Germline V CDR1 and CDR2: GTSNPN, SVGIG (reference sequence).

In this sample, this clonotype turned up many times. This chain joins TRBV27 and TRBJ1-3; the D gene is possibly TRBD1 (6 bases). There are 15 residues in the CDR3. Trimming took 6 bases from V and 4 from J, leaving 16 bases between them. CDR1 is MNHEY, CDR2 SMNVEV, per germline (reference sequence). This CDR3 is CASRLDGGLGNTIYF. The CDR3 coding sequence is TGTGCCAGCAGGCTCGACGGGGGGCTCGGAAACACCATATATTTT.